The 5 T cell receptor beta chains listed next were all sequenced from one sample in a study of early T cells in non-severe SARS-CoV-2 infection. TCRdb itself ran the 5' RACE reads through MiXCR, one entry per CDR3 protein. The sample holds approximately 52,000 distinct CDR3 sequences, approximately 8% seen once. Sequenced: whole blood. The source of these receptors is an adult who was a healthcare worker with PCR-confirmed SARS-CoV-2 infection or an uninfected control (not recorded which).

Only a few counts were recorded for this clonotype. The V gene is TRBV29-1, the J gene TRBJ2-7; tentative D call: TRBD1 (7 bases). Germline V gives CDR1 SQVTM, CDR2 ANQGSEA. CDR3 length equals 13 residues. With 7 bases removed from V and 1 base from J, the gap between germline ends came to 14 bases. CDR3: CSALTGRSYEQYF. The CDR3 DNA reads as TGCAGCGCCTTGACAGGGAGGTCCTACGAGCAGTACTTC.

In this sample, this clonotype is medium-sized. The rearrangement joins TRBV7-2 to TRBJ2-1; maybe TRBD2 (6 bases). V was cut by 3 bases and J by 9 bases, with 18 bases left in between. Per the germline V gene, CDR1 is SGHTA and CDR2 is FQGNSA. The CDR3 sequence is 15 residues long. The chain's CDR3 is CASSFSRTGSGEQFF. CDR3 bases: TGTGCCAGCAGCTTCTCTAGAACCGGGAGCGGTGAGCAGTTCTTC.

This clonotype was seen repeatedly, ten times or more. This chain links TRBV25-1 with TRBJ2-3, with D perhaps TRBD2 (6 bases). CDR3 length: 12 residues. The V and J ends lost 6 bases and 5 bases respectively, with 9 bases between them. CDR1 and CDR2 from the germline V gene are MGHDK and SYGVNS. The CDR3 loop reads CASRSGGDTQYF. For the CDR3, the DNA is TGTGCCAGCAGGTCCGGGGGAGATACGCAGTATTTT.

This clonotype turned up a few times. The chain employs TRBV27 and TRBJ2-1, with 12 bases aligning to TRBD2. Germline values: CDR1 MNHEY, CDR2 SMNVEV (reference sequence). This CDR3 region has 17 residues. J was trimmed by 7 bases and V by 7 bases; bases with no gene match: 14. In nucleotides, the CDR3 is TGTGCCAGCACCCGGGCTAGCGGGAGGGCCTATTCTAATGAGCAGTTCTTC. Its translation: CASTRASGRAYSNEQFF.

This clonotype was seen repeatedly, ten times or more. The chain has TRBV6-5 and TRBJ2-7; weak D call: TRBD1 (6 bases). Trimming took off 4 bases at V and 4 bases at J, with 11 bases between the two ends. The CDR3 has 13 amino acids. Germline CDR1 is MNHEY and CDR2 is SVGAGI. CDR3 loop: CASSSDRPYEQYF. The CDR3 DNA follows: TGTGCCAGCAGTTCCGACAGGCCTTACGAGCAGTACTTC.